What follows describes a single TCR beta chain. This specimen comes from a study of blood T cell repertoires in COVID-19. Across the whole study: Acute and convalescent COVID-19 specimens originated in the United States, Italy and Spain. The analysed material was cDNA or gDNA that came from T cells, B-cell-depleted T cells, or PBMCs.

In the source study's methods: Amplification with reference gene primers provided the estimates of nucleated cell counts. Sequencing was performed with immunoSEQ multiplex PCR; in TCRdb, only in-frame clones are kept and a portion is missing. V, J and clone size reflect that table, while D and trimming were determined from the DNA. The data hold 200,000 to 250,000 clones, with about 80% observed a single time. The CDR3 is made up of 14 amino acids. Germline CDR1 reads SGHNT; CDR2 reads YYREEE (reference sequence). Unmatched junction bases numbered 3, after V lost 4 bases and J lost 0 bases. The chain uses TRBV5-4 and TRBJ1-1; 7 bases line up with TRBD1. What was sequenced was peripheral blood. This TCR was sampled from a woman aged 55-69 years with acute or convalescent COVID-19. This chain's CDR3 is CASSGDSLNTEAFF. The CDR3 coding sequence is TGTGCCAGCAGCGGGGACAGCTTGAACACTGAAGCTTTCTTT.